A single sample is the source of the 9 T cell receptor beta chains below, sequenced in a study of T cells in Graves' hyperthyroidism and ophthalmopathy. Amplification targeted TCR beta CDR3 regions from RNA transcripts. When the TCR CDR3 underwent first-round RT-PCR, the HTBI primer set was used. Each CDR3 protein is one row after TCRdb ran MiXCR on the multiplex PCR reads. The sample records hundreds of thousands of distinct CDR3 sequences, about 15% being singletons. The material sequenced was blood. Source of these receptors: a woman aged 50 to 65 with Graves' ophthalmopathy.

In this sample, this clonotype turned up a few times. This sequence joins TRBV7-8 and TRBJ2-2; maybe TRBD2 (5 bases). This CDR3 is built from 13 residues. CDR1 and CDR2 (germline): SGHVS, FQNEAQ. The ends were cut back, 5 bases at V and 10 bases at J, with 14 bases in the middle. The CDR3 nucleotides are TGTGCCAGCAGCCCCGGACTTTCCGAGGAGCTGTTTTTT. This sequence encodes CASSPGLSEELFF.

The CDR3 loop is CASSSDQPASSYEQYF. CDR3 nucleotide sequence: TGTGCCAGCAGCTCTGACCAACCGGCGAGCTCCTACGAGCAGTACTTC. The chain recombines TRBV7-2 with TRBJ2-7; no definite D call. The CDR3 runs 16 residues. Trimming took off 4 bases at V and 0 bases at J, with 16 bases between the two ends. Germline V gene lookup returns CDR1 SGHTA and CDR2 FQGNSA.

The sample holds many counts of this clonotype. V is TRBV7-8 and J is TRBJ2-5, with 8 nucleotides matching TRBD2. Germline assignment: CDR1 SGHVS and CDR2 FQNEAQ. V was clipped by 5 bases and J by 6 bases; unmatched bases: 20. CDR3 length: 18 residues. CDR3: CASSPSVGRAGAEKTQYF. DNA of the CDR3: TGTGCCAGCAGCCCCTCAGTGGGTCGAGCGGGAGCTGAAAAGACCCAGTACTTC.

The genes are TRBV19 and TRBJ2-1; 9 positions agree with TRBD1. With 6 bases clipped from V and 2 bases from J, the junction kept 5 bases outside the gene matches. CDR1 and CDR2 (germline): LNHDA, SQIVND (reference sequence). The CDR3 loop spans 15 amino acids. The CDR3 spells CASRLRDRAYNEQFF. CDR3 DNA: TGTGCCAGTAGATTACGGGACAGGGCCTACAATGAGCAGTTCTTC. Looking up the rest from reference TRBV19 and TRBJ2-1 gives the full variable domain: DGGITQSPKYLFRKEGQNVTLSCEQNLNHDAMYWYRQDPGQGLRLIYYSQIVNDFQKGDIAEGYSVSREKKESFPLTVTSAQKNPTAFYLCASRLRDRAYNEQFFGPGTRLTVL.

Ten or more counts support this clonotype. CDR3 residues: CASSEAPGGHQPQHF. CDR3 nucleotide sequence: TGTGCCAGCAGTGAAGCTCCGGGGGGACACCAGCCCCAGCATTTT. This chain links TRBV6-1 with TRBJ1-5, with D perhaps matching TRBD1 (6 bases). The CDR3 loop spans 15 amino acids. With 0 bases removed from V and 7 bases from J, the gap between germline ends came to 13 bases. Germline V gene sequence: CDR1 MNHNS, CDR2 SASEGT.

This rearrangement joins TRBV5-1 to TRBJ2-1, with 7 bases that match TRBD2. The length of the CDR3 is 17 residues. CDR1 is SGHRS, CDR2 YFSETQ, per germline. The trim removed 0 bases at V and 6 bases at J, leaving 12 bases unmatched. Here the CDR3 reads CASSLDWREYAPNEQFF. CDR3 bases: TGCGCCAGCAGCTTGGATTGGCGGGAGTATGCCCCCAATGAGCAGTTCTTC.

Many counts were recorded for this clonotype. The chain recombines TRBV28 with TRBJ2-7; no reliable D call. Germline V gene sequence: CDR1 MDHEN, CDR2 SYDVKM. With 5 bases removed from V and 0 bases from J, the gap between germline ends came to 5 bases. The CDR3 spans 12 residues. CDR3 sequence: CASSVSSYEQYF. Here the CDR3 DNA reads TGTGCCAGCAGTGTAAGCTCCTACGAGCAGTACTTC.

In its sample, this clonotype was seen a few times. The chain combines TRBV6-2 or TRBV6-3 with TRBJ2-4, with D perhaps TRBD2 (6 bases). Germline loops: CDR1 MNHEY, CDR2 SVGEGT. CDR3 length: 15 amino acids. The V and J ends lost 0 bases and 1 base respectively, with 7 bases between them. The CDR3 is CASSYSRGAKNIQYF. The CDR3 bases are TGTGCCAGCAGTTACTCTCGGGGGGCCAAAAACATTCAGTACTTC.

The table lists this clonotype with many counts. The V gene is TRBV2, the J gene TRBJ1-1; D is ambiguous. V was shortened by 11 bases and J by 3 bases, with 10 bases between the two germline ends. Germline CDR1 is SNHLY and CDR2 is FYNNEI. The CDR3 is 11 residues long. The CDR3 loop is CAWVVDTEAFF. Written as DNA, the CDR3 is TGTGCCTGGGTGGTGGACACTGAAGCTTTCTTT.